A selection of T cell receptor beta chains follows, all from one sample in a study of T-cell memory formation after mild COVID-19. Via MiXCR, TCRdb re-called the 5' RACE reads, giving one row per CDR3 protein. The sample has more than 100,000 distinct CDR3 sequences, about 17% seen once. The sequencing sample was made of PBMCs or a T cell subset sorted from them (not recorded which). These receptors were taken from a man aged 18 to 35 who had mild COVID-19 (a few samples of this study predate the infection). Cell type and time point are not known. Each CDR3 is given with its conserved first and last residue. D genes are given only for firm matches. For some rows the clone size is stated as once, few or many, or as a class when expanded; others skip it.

CASSQWGGGGNTQYF TGTGCCAGCAGCCAATGGGGGGGCGGAGGAAATACGCAGTATTTT TRBV4-2 few NA TRBJ2-3
CSAPRLAGTYEQYF TGCAGTGCGCCGAGACTAGCGGGGACCTACGAGCAGTACTTC TRBV20-1 few TRBD2 TRBJ2-7
CASSSRQGSNQPQHF TGTGCCAGCAGTTCAAGACAGGGGTCCAATCAGCCCCAGCATTTT TRBV28 once TRBD1 TRBJ1-5
CACARGTASYEQYF TGTGCCTGCGCCCGCGGGACAGCTTCCTACGAGCAGTACTTC TRBV18 NA NA TRBJ2-7
CASRYGHPYSNQPQHF TGTGCCAGCAGATACGGACACCCTTATAGCAATCAGCCCCAGCATTTT TRBV6-1 NA NA TRBJ1-5
CSARGASNQPQHF TGCAGTGCCAGAGGGGCGAGCAATCAGCCCCAGCATTTT TRBV20-1 few NA TRBJ1-5
CASSFLSDQQFF TGCGCCAGCAGCTTCCTCAGTGATCAACAGTTCTTC TRBV5-1 few NA TRBJ2-1
CASSYNRDTEAFF TGTGCCAGCAGTTATAACAGGGACACTGAAGCTTTCTTT TRBV6-6 few NA TRBJ1-1
CASRGAGEQFF TGTGCCAGCAGGGGGGCTGGGGAGCAGTTCTTC TRBV2 NA NA TRBJ2-1
CASSLWQLNQPQHF TGTGCCAGCAGTTTATGGCAATTGAATCAGCCCCAGCATTTT TRBV12-3/TRBV12-4 NA NA TRBJ1-5
CASSLAGFSSPDTQYF TGCGCCAGCAGCTTGGCAGGCTTTTCAAGCCCAGATACGCAGTATTTT TRBV5-1 few NA TRBJ2-3
CSAREGTGNNEQFF TGCAGTGCTAGAGAAGGGACTGGAAACAATGAGCAGTTCTTC TRBV20-1 NA NA TRBJ2-1
CASSLRGHQPQHF TGTGCCAGCAGCTTACGGGGTCATCAGCCCCAGCATTTT TRBV7-6 few NA TRBJ1-5
CASSSIGWGAEAFF TGTGCCAGCAGCTCAATCGGTTGGGGAGCTGAAGCTTTCTTT TRBV7-9 NA NA TRBJ1-1
CASSSRPRHGPGYTF TGTGCCAGCAGCTCACGCCCTAGACATGGACCTGGCTACACCTTC TRBV7-2 NA NA TRBJ1-2
CASTVGTAHWGAFF TGTGCCAGTACCGTCGGGACAGCCCACTGGGGAGCTTTCTTT TRBV19 few TRBD1 TRBJ1-1
CASARLANTEAFF TGTGCCAGTGCTAGGCTAGCCAACACTGAAGCTTTCTTT TRBV19 few NA TRBJ1-1
CASSPGTSGVGEQFF TGCGCCAGCAGCCCCGGGACTAGCGGGGTGGGTGAGCAGTTCTTC TRBV5-1 few TRBD2 TRBJ2-1
CSARVSRRFYGYTF TGCAGTGCTAGAGTGAGTAGAAGATTTTATGGCTACACCTTC TRBV20-1 many NA TRBJ1-2
CASSPLGGRGNTEAFF TGTGCCAGCAGTCCGTTGGGGGGGCGAGGGAACACTGAAGCTTTCTTT TRBV6-1 NA NA TRBJ1-1
CASSLAPLNEQYF TGCGCCAGCAGCTTGGCTCCCCTAAATGAGCAGTACTTC TRBV5-1 many NA TRBJ2-7
CASSPQVNSPLHF TGTGCCAGCAGCCCCCAGGTTAATTCACCCCTCCACTTT TRBV12-3/TRBV12-4 few NA TRBJ1-6
CATSRDPSGVNEQFF TGTGCCACCAGCAGAGACCCCTCGGGAGTAAATGAGCAGTTCTTC TRBV15 NA NA TRBJ2-1
CASSWQGTRETQYF TGTGCCAGCAGCTGGCAGGGCACTAGGGAGACCCAGTACTTC TRBV7-2 NA NA TRBJ2-5
CASSRRRIANTGELFF TGTGCCAGCAGCCGGAGGAGAATCGCGAACACCGGGGAGCTGTTTTTT TRBV9 few NA TRBJ2-2
CASESSGNTIYF TGTGCCAGCGAGAGCTCTGGAAACACCATATATTTT TRBV6-6 NA NA TRBJ1-3
CASRNSRELSYEQYF TGTGCCAGCAGGAACAGCCGGGAGCTATCCTACGAGCAGTACTTC TRBV12-3/TRBV12-4 few NA TRBJ2-7
CASSVEPAGVGELFF TGTGCCAGCAGCGTAGAGCCAGCCGGGGTCGGGGAGCTGTTTTTT TRBV9 NA NA TRBJ2-2
CASSPRGGQSRETQYF TGTGCCAGCAGCCCCCGGGGGGGGCAAAGCAGGGAGACCCAGTACTTC TRBV5-4 NA TRBD2 TRBJ2-5
CASSPRADGAGELFF TGTGCCAGCAGCCCCCGGGCCGATGGCGCCGGGGAGCTGTTTTTT TRBV5-6 NA NA TRBJ2-2
CASRRRRGGPIETQYF TGTGCCAGCAGACGACGGAGAGGGGGGCCCATAGAGACCCAGTACTTC TRBV12-3/TRBV12-4 NA NA TRBJ2-5
CVSSQEGLDPNVLTF TGCGTCAGCAGCCAGGAAGGACTAGACCCCAACGTCCTGACTTTC TRBV4-3 NA TRBD2 TRBJ2-6
CASGRGGPSTDTQYF TGCGCCAGCGGACGCGGGGGGCCCAGCACAGATACGCAGTATTTT TRBV5-1 NA TRBD2 TRBJ2-3
CSVRVGQGGTDTQYF TGCAGCGTGCGGGTAGGACAGGGTGGGACAGATACGCAGTATTTT TRBV29-1 few TRBD1 TRBJ2-3
CSAQEQRGDWYDTDTQYF TGCAGCGCCCAGGAGCAGAGGGGGGACTGGTACGACACAGATACGCAGTATTTT TRBV29-1 NA NA TRBJ2-3
CASRRSKGTGPHSPLHF TGTGCCAGTAGGAGGTCGAAAGGCACAGGGCCACATTCACCCCTCCACTTT TRBV19 NA NA TRBJ1-6
CASSSPGEGPDTQYF TGTGCCAGCAGCTCGCCAGGTGAGGGCCCCGATACGCAGTATTTT TRBV5-5 few NA TRBJ2-3
CSARRTGGSGNTIYF TGCAGTGCTAGACGGACAGGGGGCTCTGGAAACACCATATATTTT TRBV20-1 NA TRBD1 TRBJ1-3
CASSPGLAGDEQYF TGCGCCAGCAGCCCCGGACTAGCGGGGGATGAGCAGTACTTC TRBV5-1 few TRBD2 TRBJ2-7
CSARVVVNYGYTF TGCAGTGCTCGTGTGGTAGTAAACTATGGCTACACCTTC TRBV20-1 NA NA TRBJ1-2
CASTSRGTANTEAFF TGTGCCAGCACCTCACGAGGGACAGCGAACACTGAAGCTTTCTTT TRBV5-4 NA TRBD1 TRBJ1-1
CASSLSSGGADTQYF TGTGCCAGCAGCTTATCTAGCGGGGGCGCAGATACGCAGTATTTT TRBV7-2 many TRBD2 TRBJ2-3